The 13 T cell receptor beta chains listed next were all sequenced from one sample in a study of T cell responses to AZD1222 COVID-19 vaccine. Generated by immunoSEQ multiplex PCR, the TCRdb table keeps only in-frame clones and is missing some. The table has roughly 140,000 clones, roughly 90% seen once. The specimen comprised peripheral blood, sampled 28 days after the second AZD1222 dose. These receptors all stem from an adult who received the AZD1222 COVID-19 vaccine.

The V gene is TRBV6-5, the J gene TRBJ2-2, with unresolved D. The CDR3 contains 12 residues. With 0 bases removed from V and 5 bases from J, the gap between germline ends came to 1 base. Germline CDR1 MNHEY, CDR2 SVGAGI. As DNA, the CDR3 is TGTGCCAGCAGTTACTCGACCGGGGAGCTGTTTTTT. Its translation: CASSYSTGELFF.

The chain is built from TRBV30 and TRBJ1-1; TRBD1 matches 7 bases. The CDR3 length is 13 residues. CDR1 and CDR2 from the germline V gene are GTSNPN and SVGIG (reference sequence). Unmatched junction bases numbered 4, after V lost 3 bases and J lost 3 bases. The CDR3 coding sequence is TGTGCCTGGAGCCCAGGGGGGTACACTGAAGCTTTCTTT. Translation gives CAWSPGGYTEAFF.

The gene calls are TRBV18 and TRBJ2-7, with D perhaps given as TRBD1 or TRBD2 (5 bases each). V lost 5 bases, J lost 0 bases, and 14 bases lay in between. The germline V gene has CDR1 KGHSH and CDR2 LQKENI. The length of the CDR3 is 15 residues. The CDR3 spells CASSSRDGLSYEQYF. Here the CDR3 DNA reads TGTGCCAGCTCATCCCGGGACGGCCTCTCCTACGAGCAGTACTTC.

This chain uses TRBV28 with TRBJ1-5; D unclear. The germline CDR1 and CDR2 sequences are MDHEN and SYDVKM. V was pared by 0 bases and J by 0 bases, with 9 bases between. The CDR3 loop spans 16 amino acids. The CDR3 DNA follows: TGTGCCAGCAGTTTATGGGTGCTTTATAGCAATCAGCCCCAGCATTTT. It is translated as CASSLWVLYSNQPQHF.

V usage is TRBV24-1 and J usage is TRBJ1-2, with D unclear. Trimming cost V 0 bases and J 4 bases, with 8 bases left between them. The germline gives CDR1 KGHDR, CDR2 SFDVKD. CDR3 length: 14 amino acids. CDR3 loop: CATSDLERGYGYTF. The CDR3 DNA sequence: TGTGCCACCAGTGATTTGGAGCGCGGCTATGGCTACACCTTC.

The CDR3 loop is CASSSQAGQKNEKLFF. The CDR3 coding sequence is TGTGCCAGCAGTTCGCAAGCGGGACAGAAGAATGAAAAACTGTTTTTT. The chain couples TRBV28 to TRBJ1-4, with TRBD1 matching over 7 bases. CDR1 is MDHEN, CDR2 SYDVKM, per germline. The junction had 10 bases not matched to a gene; V was cut back by 4 bases and J by 5 bases. There are 16 residues in the CDR3.

The gene calls are TRBV28 and TRBJ1-6; no clear D gene. CDR1 is MDHEN and CDR2 is SYDVKM in the germline V gene. V was pared by 2 bases and J by 10 bases, with 15 bases between. The CDR3 has 15 residues. The CDR3 is CASSLGYGYRSPLHF. CDR3 bases: TGTGCCAGCAGTTTAGGGTACGGTTATCGGTCACCCCTCCACTTT.

The chain couples TRBV24-1 to TRBJ1-5, with D possibly being TRBD1 (6 bases). Germline V gene data show CDR1 as KGHDR and CDR2 as SFDVKD. Trimming left V 10 bases short and J 3 bases short, with 12 bases between. The CDR3 runs 13 residues. The CDR3 nucleotides read TGTGCCACAAGAGACAGGTCCAATCAGCCCCAGCATTTT. Protein sequence: CATRDRSNQPQHF.

In its sample, this clone was seen a few times. The rearrangement uses TRBV10-1 and TRBJ2-7; 8 nucleotides align to TRBD1. The germline V gene encodes CDR1 WNHNN and CDR2 SYGVQD (reference sequence). Germline trimming cut 6 bases from V and 2 bases from J; bases unmatched to any gene: 3. The CDR3 has 13 residues. Written as DNA, the CDR3 is TGCGCCAGCAGCCCAGGGGGCGCCTACGAGCAGTACTTC. The encoded protein is CASSPGGAYEQYF.

Points on this clone: The junction differs from germline at one of its ends, possibly a read error. This chain connects TRBV23-1 to TRBJ2-3; the match to TRBD2 covers 12 bases. TRBV23-1 is marked as an open reading frame, function uncertain. This CDR3 is 17 amino acids long. CDR3 protein: CASSQRTALAGGSLWKF. CDR3 coding DNA: TGCGCCAGCAGTCAACGAACCGCTCTAGCGGGAGGGTCTCTTTGGAAGTTT.

The chain is built from TRBV6-5 and TRBJ1-2; D is unclear. This CDR3 has 15 residues. V shed 0 bases and J shed 1 base, with 9 bases lying between them. The germline CDR1 and CDR2 sequences are MNHEY and SVGAGI. CDR3 coding DNA: TGTGCCAGCAGTTACTCGGGAGAGATTAACTATGGCTACACCTTC. Translating gives CASSYSGEINYGYTF.

This clone was detected only once. The chain recombines TRBV5-1 with TRBJ2-5; 11 bases are shared with TRBD2. The V and J ends lost 5 bases and 1 base, in that order; junction bases with no gene match: 4. Looked up from germline, CDR1 is SGHRS and CDR2 is YFSETQ. The CDR3 totals 15 residues. The CDR3 DNA reads TGCGCCAGCAGGAGGACTAGCGGGCTCCAAGAGACCCAGTACTTC. It specifies CASRRTSGLQETQYF.

The chain is built from TRBV11-3 and TRBJ2-7; 12 bases are shared with TRBD1. Germline V lookup: CDR1 SGHNT, CDR2 YENEEA. V trimming: 3 bases; J trimming: 7 bases; junction bases outside the gene matches: 4. The CDR3 runs to 14 residues. CDR3 amino acids: CASSFGTGGSEQYF. In DNA, the CDR3 is TGTGCCAGCAGCTTCGGGACAGGGGGCTCTGAGCAGTACTTC.